This is a list of T cell receptor beta chains from one sample in a study of cytomegalovirus exposure and HLA in healthy donors. Measured with immunoSEQ multiplex PCR; TCRdb has only the in-frame clones, and not every one. In the table there are around 190,000 clones, about four fifths of which are singletons. Sample: PBMCs. These receptors came from a woman between 25 and 40 years old in good health and CMV-seropositive. CDR3s include the opening cysteine and the closing phenylalanine or tryptophan. The listing skips clone size in some rows; elsewhere it reads once, few, many or a size class.

abundance	j_gene	v_gene	CDR3aa
.	TRBJ2-3	TRBV11-3	CASSLGGRGTDTQYF
once	TRBJ2-1	TRBV23-1	CASSQLDSFYNEQFF
.	TRBJ2-7	TRBV1	CTSSLPGAGSSYEQYF
.	TRBJ1-2	TRBV7-9	CASSLASTELNYGYTF
few	TRBJ2-5	TRBV11-1	CASSLHSLETQYF
.	TRBJ1-1	TRBV6-1	CASSLGVSMNTEAFF
.	TRBJ2-7	TRBV30	CAWSEQNYEQYF
once	TRBJ2-7	TRBV5-1	CASSMDGSYEQYF
.	TRBJ1-1	TRBV7-8	CASSLGQTTEAFF
few	TRBJ2-7	TRBV6-4	CASRGTVYYEQYF
few	TRBJ2-3	TRBV29-1	CSVECRTGLTDTQYF
.	TRBJ2-2	TRBV19	CASSTQASNTGELFF
few	TRBJ2-6	TRBV1	CTSSQKKGLAGGANVLTF
once	TRBJ2-2	TRBV28	CASSLGAENTGELFF
.	TRBJ1-5	TRBV4-3	CASSQDDRVQHQPQHF
.	TRBJ2-1	TRBV9	CASSGLGGNEQFF
.	TRBJ1-2	TRBV4-1	CASSHRTVLTNYGYTF
.	TRBJ2-3	TRBV27	CASSTLQGGETDTQYF
.	TRBJ1-4	TRBV5-1	CASSLRVGGNEKLFF
.	TRBJ1-1	TRBV4-3	CASSQDPGRGTEAFF
.	.	TRBV11-2	CASSRIDRGSHEQYF
.	TRBJ2-5	TRBV4-2	CASSQGQGAAETQYF
.	TRBJ1-2	TRBV10-3	CAISDGVRGGYTF